Here is one T cell receptor beta chain with its context. This entry is derived from a study of blood T cell repertoires in COVID-19. V was trimmed by 1 base and J by 2 bases, leaving 5 bases between them. The CDR3 has 12 residues. CDR1 and CDR2 from the germline V gene are SQVTM and ANQGSEA. In the study's own analysis: Amplification of reference gene primers was used by the study to estimate nucleated cell counts. Sequencing used immunoSEQ multiplex PCR; TCRdb keeps in-frame clones, though not all of them. Clone size and the V and J calls come from that table; the DNA yielded D and trimming. The profile shows 200,000 or so clones, approximately 81% of them singletons.

The sequencing input was peripheral blood. The chain uses TRBV29-1 and TRBJ2-5; D gene uncertain. The clonotype comes from a man in his fifties who had recovered from COVID-19. The CDR3, as DNA: TGCAGCGTTGAAGCACAGCAAGAGACCCAGTACTTC. Protein: CSVEAQQETQYF.